These T cell receptor beta chains were read from a single sample in a study of a mutant IDH1 vaccine in newly diagnosed glioma. Antigen specificity for these receptors is unknown. Sequenced by immunoSEQ multiplex PCR; TCRdb stores in-frame clones only, minus some. Among almost 30,000 clones listed, about 85% were seen once. The starting material was peripheral blood mononuclear cells (PBMCs), obtained from a glioma patient whose treatment included an IDH1 peptide vaccine. The source of these receptors is a woman aged 40 to 55 with glioma. Some clones in this sample may be carry-over from other donors' samples. CDR3s include the opening cysteine and the closing phenylalanine or tryptophan.

TRBJ2-7 | TRBV28 | CATKGQGAAYEQYF
TRBJ2-3 | TRBV28 | CASSARTVRTDTQYF
TRBJ1-6 | TRBV23-1 | CASSQPPVAGSSPLHF
TRBJ2-7 | TRBV27 | CASSPDPWEYSYEQYF
TRBJ2-3 | TRBV7-9 | CASSSGLAGGLSTDTQYF
TRBJ2-6 | TRBV13 | CASSLEAFSGANVLTF
TRBJ1-1 | TRBV6-5 | CASSYTRSLATEAFF
TRBJ1-2 | TRBV28 | CASSRGNYGYTF
TRBJ2-7 | TRBV5-4 | CASRLNRAGESYEQYF
TRBJ2-7 | TRBV28 | CASSQWTGNYEQYF
- | TRBV4-3 | CASSQASGEPAYEQYF
TRBJ1-1 | TRBV20-1 | CSAWENTEAFF
TRBJ2-2 | TRBV11-2 | CASRRTSGRDGELFF
TRBJ1-3 | TRBV28 | CASFVGSGNTIYF
TRBJ2-7 | TRBV5-4 | CASSLLTGFEQYF
TRBJ1-6 | TRBV6-1 | CASSDSLYRDDSPLHF
TRBJ2-7 | TRBV28 | CASCPPPRLVAYEQYF
TRBJ2-7 | TRBV6-5 | CASSYSSFGGSYEQYF
TRBJ1-5 | TRBV7-8 | CASSLVSRGNQPQHF
TRBJ2-2 | TRBV14 | CASSQASRRTGELFF
TRBJ2-1 | TRBV27 | CASSLRWLGSSYNEQFF
TRBJ2-1 | TRBV27 | CASSSGGGGSSYNEQFF
TRBJ2-1 | TRBV5-4 | CASSLLVDAAQFF
TRBJ2-3 | TRBV7-8 | CASSPHADTQYF
TRBJ1-5 | TRBV7-9 | CASSSFYSNQPQHF
TRBJ2-3 | TRBV7-6 | CASKEGLMDTQYF
TRBJ2-3 | TRBV5-6 | CASSLAGDADTQYF
TRBJ1-3 | TRBV7-6 | CASSSSNRGQGNTIYF
TRBJ2-3 | TRBV6-5 | CASSSGTGVDTQYF
TRBJ1-1 | TRBV6-6 | CASSPGPNTEAFF
TRBJ1-5 | TRBV7-9 | CASSLAQDNQPQHF
TRBJ1-4 | TRBV29-1 | CSVEDIRGPNEKLFF
TRBJ2-7 | TRBV14 | CAGHSGFREQYF
TRBJ2-7 | TRBV6-6 | CASKRTGPDEQYF
TRBJ2-1 | TRBV7-6 | CASSHGPIRVGGGNEQFF
TRBJ2-4 | TRBV5-4 | CASSRDPITGGLAKNIQYF
TRBJ2-2 | TRBV4-3 | CASSQQRLGWELFF
TRBJ1-1 | TRBV28 | CASSLRQNTEAFF
TRBJ2-2 | TRBV7-9 | CASSPGTSSWGGELFF
TRBJ2-1 | TRBV16 | CASSQGALTEQFF
TRBJ2-7 | TRBV4-1 | CASSQGPVYEQYF
TRBJ1-2 | TRBV5-4 | CASSLARTHGYTF
TRBJ1-5 | TRBV11-2 | CASSLDMGRNQPQHF
TRBJ2-7 | TRBV19 | CASMGGVAEQYF
TRBJ2-7 | TRBV5-8 | CASSLGVISYEQYF
TRBJ1-2 | TRBV28 | CASSSPGVGYTF
TRBJ1-1 | TRBV5-1 | CASSYLASDAEAFF
TRBJ1-1 | TRBV4-1 | CASSPRLQGVEAFF
TRBJ2-2 | TRBV28 | CASSPLGTSGGATGELFF
TRBJ1-4 | TRBV25-1 | CASSGGDRLFF
TRBJ1-5 | TRBV6-5 | CASSPGGNQPQHF
TRBJ2-4 | TRBV28 | CATSGVLAKNIQYF
TRBJ2-1 | TRBV4-1 | CASSQAGLYNEQFF
TRBJ1-5 | TRBV19 | CASSIRQLSNQPQHF
TRBJ2-7 | TRBV27 | CASRLTETRSEQYF
TRBJ1-3 | TRBV7-2 | CASSPVAGNTIYF
TRBJ1-2 | TRBV18 | CASSPAGSQDGYTF